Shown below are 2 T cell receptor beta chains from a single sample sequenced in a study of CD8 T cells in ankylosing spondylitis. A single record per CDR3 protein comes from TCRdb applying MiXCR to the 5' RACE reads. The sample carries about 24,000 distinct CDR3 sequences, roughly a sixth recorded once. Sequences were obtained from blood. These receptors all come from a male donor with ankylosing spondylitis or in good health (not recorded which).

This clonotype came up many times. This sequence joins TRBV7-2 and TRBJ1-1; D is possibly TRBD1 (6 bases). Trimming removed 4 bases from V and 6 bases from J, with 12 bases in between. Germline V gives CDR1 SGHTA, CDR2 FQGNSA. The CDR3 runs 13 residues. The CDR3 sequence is CASSSAGVPEAFF. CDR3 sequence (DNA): TGTGCCAGCAGCTCCGCAGGGGTCCCTGAAGCTTTCTTT.

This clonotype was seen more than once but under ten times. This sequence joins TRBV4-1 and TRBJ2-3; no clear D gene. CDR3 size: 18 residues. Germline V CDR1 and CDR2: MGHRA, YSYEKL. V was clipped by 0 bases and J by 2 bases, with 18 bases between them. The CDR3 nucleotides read TGCGCCAGCAGCCAAGATAGACCCCTAGGGCACCTCACAGATACGCAGTATTTT. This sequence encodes CASSQDRPLGHLTDTQYF.